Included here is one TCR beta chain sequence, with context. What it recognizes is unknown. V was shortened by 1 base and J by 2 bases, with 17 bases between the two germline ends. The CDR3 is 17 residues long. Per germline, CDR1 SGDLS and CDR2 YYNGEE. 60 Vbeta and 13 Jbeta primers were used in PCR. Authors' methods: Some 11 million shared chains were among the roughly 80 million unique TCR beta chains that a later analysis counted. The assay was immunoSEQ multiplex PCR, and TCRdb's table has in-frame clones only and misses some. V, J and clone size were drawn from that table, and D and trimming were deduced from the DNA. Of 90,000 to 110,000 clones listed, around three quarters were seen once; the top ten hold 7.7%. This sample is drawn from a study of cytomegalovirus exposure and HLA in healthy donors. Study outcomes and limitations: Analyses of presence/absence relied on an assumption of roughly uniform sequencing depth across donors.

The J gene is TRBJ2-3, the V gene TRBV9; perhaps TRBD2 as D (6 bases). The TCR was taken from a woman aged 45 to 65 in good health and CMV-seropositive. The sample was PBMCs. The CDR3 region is CASSVYHRPDYTDTQYF. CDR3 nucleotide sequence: TGTGCCAGCAGCGTATACCACAGGCCGGACTACACAGATACGCAGTATTTT.